This T cell receptor beta chain was sequenced in a study of blood T cell repertoires in COVID-19. V dropped 8 bases and J dropped 0; count of bases not matched to a gene: 6. The CDR3 spans 15 residues. Germline V gene data show CDR1 as LNHDA and CDR2 as SQIVND (reference sequence). The assay was immunoSEQ multiplex PCR, and TCRdb's table has in-frame clones only and misses some. The sample has some 100,000 clones, 81% seen once. The J gene is TRBJ1-3, the V gene TRBV19, with 8 bases fitting TRBD1. This TCR was recovered from a man aged 80 or over with active or convalescent COVID-19. What was sequenced was peripheral blood. Written as DNA, the CDR3 is TGTGCCAGTCTTAAGACAGGGGACTCTGGAAACACCATATATTTT. Residues: CASLKTGDSGNTIYF. Based on the CDR3 plus reference TRBV19 and TRBJ1-3, the full variable domain is DGGITQSPKYLFRKEGQNVTLSCEQNLNHDAMYWYRQDPGQGLRLIYYSQIVNDFQKGDIAEGYSVSREKKESFPLTVTSAQKNPTAFYLCASLKTGDSGNTIYFGEGSWLTVV.